This T cell receptor beta chain was obtained from a study of vaccination effects on CD4 cells after COVID-19. Measured with immunoSEQ multiplex PCR; TCRdb has only the in-frame clones, and not every one. The table records tens of thousands of clones, roughly 72% of them present only once. Germline-derived CDR1 and CDR2 are KGHDR and SFDVKD. Trimming took 1 base from V and 7 from J, leaving 9 bases between them. CDR3 length equals 13 residues. Worth noting for this clone: Its antigen is unknown.

Sequencing was preceded by expansion of antigen-specific CD4+ T cells with viral peptide pools in the ViraFEST assay. Following culture for approximately 11 days, CD4+ T cells were isolated. Nucleocapsid antibodies stayed negative before and after vaccination, showing no earlier SARS-CoV-2 infection. The sample was CD4+ T cells from PBMCs cultured with HCoV-OC43 spike peptides, taken before COVID-19 vaccination. Subset of the sample: HCoV-OC43 spike overlapping peptide pool stimulation. The chain links TRBV24-1 to TRBJ1-1; D gene unclear. This clonotype was sampled from a human donor who received a COVID-19 vaccine. This CDR3 is CATSDFKGIEAFF. The CDR3 region has the DNA TGTGCCACCAGTGATTTTAAGGGTATTGAAGCTTTCTTT.